This TCR beta chain was sequenced for a study of T-cell memory formation after mild COVID-19 listed by TCRdb under 2021. In the study overall: TCR sequence clusters from the two donors were found to be largely donor specific. In a couple of donors, T-cell clones that expanded and contracted after mild COVID-19 were tracked by sequencing TCRalpha and TCRbeta repertoires over time. The cohort comprised two young, previously healthy adult volunteers, one female and one male.

PBMCs were isolated by Ficoll-Paque density gradient centrifugation. The investigation overall reported the following: The second-wave clones that peaked on day 37 were not confirmed to be SARS-CoV-2 specific. The study included only a couple of mild cases, and larger cohorts that include severe cases with pre-infection samples were judged to be necessary. The detection of some responding clones in pre-infection memory suggests that pre-existing cross-reactive memory T cells joined the SARS-CoV-2 response. Contracting CD4+ clones were located mainly in the CM and EM memory subsets, whereas CD8+ clones were found to be enriched in EMRA. Clones contracting from day 15 to 85 had balanced CD4/CD8 phenotypes, while a second wave expanding from day 15 to 37 was biased towards CD4+.

The sequencing machine was an Illumina NovaSeq 6000. TCRalpha and TCRbeta cDNA libraries were constructed by 5'RACE with constant-segment primers, with sample barcodes and unique molecular identifiers being introduced. RNA was extracted from every sample with Trizol reagent. Libraries were amplified in two PCR steps, with a second sample barcode and Illumina TruSeq adapters added in the second step. Sequencing of libraries was performed on an Illumina NovaSeq with 2 x 150 bp paired-end reads. The source study handled its data this way. Demultiplexing of reads and collapsing into UMI-guided consensus sequences were performed with migec v1.2.7. Using mixcr v2.1.11, UMI consensuses were aligned to TRA and TRB V and J templates and then assembled into clonotypes. Expanded or contracted clonotypes were those called significant by both edgeR and NoisET, with noise models trained on biological replicates. For edgeR calls, a false discovery rate-adjusted p below 0.01 and a log2 fold-change threshold of 1 were applied. As an exploratory analysis of dynamics, PCA with hierarchical clustering was applied to max-normalized trajectories of the 1000 most abundant clonotypes. Separately sequenced CD4+ and CD8+ repertoires were used to assign the CD4 or CD8 phenotype of responding clones. TCRdb applied fastp at Q25 and MiXCR to the public reads, then kept only in-frame beta chains. All rows with the same CDR3 protein become a single entry with the most common DNA and genes. The V and J calls and clone size come from TCRdb's table, not from the authors' own analysis. Counted in this sample were 200,000 or so distinct CDR3 sequences; 16% of them appeared once. In total, the top ten clones hold under 2.5% of the sample.

The CDR3 goes from the cysteine to the phenylalanine over 14 residues. The kept DNA is CDR3 alone, 42 bases in frame from the first base. The germline V gene supplies CDR1 KGHDR and CDR2 SFDVKD. V is shortened by 4 bases, J by 1 base, and the region joining them spans 8 bases. This clonotype was counted a few times. Which antigen it targets is not known. It has no much larger one-base neighbor in the sample; base qualities were not kept. The sequenced sample consisted of PBMCs or a T cell subset sorted from them (not recorded which). The sequence is built from TRBV24-1 and TRBJ2-3, with a weak D call of TRBD2 (5 bases match). The clonotype comes from an adult woman who had mild COVID-19 (a few samples of this study predate the infection). The sample titles of this study are shuffled in the database, so cell type and time point are left out; the donor was told from shared clones. The DNA is as follows: TGTGCCACCAGTGACACCGGGGGCACAGATACGCAGTATTTT. The encoded protein is CATSDTGGTDTQYF.